What follows is one T cell receptor (beta chain) and its context. V lost 2 bases and J lost 8, with 11 bases in between. The CDR3 loop spans 14 amino acids. Germline V lookup: CDR1 SGHNT, CDR2 YYREEE (reference sequence). The data were obtained in a study of high-grade serous ovarian cancer treatment subgroups. Tumor samples were obtained before definitive surgery or chemotherapy. Generated by immunoSEQ multiplex PCR, the TCRdb table keeps only in-frame clones and is missing some. This table holds around 37,000 clones, approximately 81% found once. Sequencing was performed on tumor tissue. The receptor comes from a human donor with high-grade serous ovarian cancer. The genes are TRBV5-4 and TRBJ1-6; D not resolved. CDR3 nucleotides: TGTGCCAGCAGCTTTTTAGCTGCCGATTCACCCCTCCACTTT. Translating it yields CASSFLAADSPLHF.